This entry concerns a single TCR beta chain. Its antigen is unidentified. The CDR3 consists of 15 residues. Germline CDR1 SGDLS, CDR2 YYNGEE. Trimming removed 3 bases from V and 1 base from J, with 14 bases in between. From 500 to 600 ng of total RNA, TCR beta-specific cDNA was reverse-transcribed using a constant-region primer. Construction of TCR beta libraries relied on three successive nested multiplex PCR rounds employing slightly modified ARM-PCR. The opening two PCR rounds, approximately 10 cycles each, paired TRBV1-TRBV30 forward primers with a C-beta reverse primer. TCRdb re-derived calls from the multiplex PCR reads in MiXCR, one entry per CDR3 protein. Of 95,000 to 150,000 distinct CDR3 sequences listed, roughly three fifths were seen once; the top ten hold approximately 8%. Extraction of RNA together with DNA used about 18-30 mg of unsorted bulk tissue. The data are from a study of tumor-infiltrating lymphocytes in primary liver carcinoma. Study details: Sample yields, roughly 3.65 to 7.13 million productive TCRbeta reads, were similar across the tissue types.

Broader study findings: The top-250-clone fraction was significantly higher in tumors than in blood (p = 0.039).

The sequence was collected from a woman in her fifties or sixties with primary liver carcinoma and hepatitis B virus infection. The sequenced sample consisted of liver tumor tissue from sampling region 3. Subset defined: tumor region T3, left-lateral pole. The chain employs TRBV9 and TRBJ2-7, with D perhaps TRBD2 (6 bases). The CDR3 coding sequence is TGTGCCAGCAGCGCCCAGGTCGGGAGTTCCTACGAGCAGTACTTC. Translation: CASSAQVGSSYEQYF.